This T cell receptor beta chain was identified in a study of blood T cell repertoires in COVID-19. Study-level information: Acute and convalescent COVID-19 specimens originated in the United States, Italy and Spain. T cells, B-cell-depleted T cells, or PBMCs supplied cDNA or gDNA.

Germline V gives CDR1 MNHNY, CDR2 SVGAGI (reference sequence). The CDR3 has 14 amino acids. Trimming cost V 6 bases and J 5 bases; bases outside gene matches: 5. The authors' processing: By means of reference gene primer amplification, nucleated cell counts were estimated. Repertoires were generated with immunoSEQ multiplex PCR, while TCRdb's copy carries only in-frame clones and drops some. V, J and clone size reflect that table, while D and trimming were determined from the DNA. The sample yields approximately 380,000 clones, 85% seen once. This clone was recorded only once. The sample taken for sequencing was peripheral blood. The chain carries TRBV6-6 and TRBJ2-1; TRBD2 matches 9 bases. The TCR comes from a young woman with acute or convalescent COVID-19. DNA for the CDR3: TGTGCCAGCAGACAGAGCGGGGGGAACAATGAGCAGTTCTTC. Translation: CASRQSGGNNEQFF.